The 17 T cell receptor beta chains reported below all come from one sample, sequenced in a study of T cells after yellow fever vaccination. TCRdb recomputed calls from the 5' RACE reads with MiXCR, one row per CDR3 protein. In the table there are about 260,000 distinct CDR3 sequences, roughly 5% of which are singletons. The specimen was CD4+ T cells sorted from PBMCs, collected on the day of the yellow fever booster vaccination. The receptors here all came from a man aged 18 to 30 who received the YFV17D yellow fever vaccine.

This clonotype was recorded many times. CDR3 nucleotide sequence: TGCAGTGCTAGGTCTGGGGGCGAGACCCAGTACTTC. Encoded protein: CSARSGGETQYF. The chain uses TRBV20-1 and TRBJ2-5; D is possibly TRBD1 (6 bases). V lost 3 bases to trimming and J lost 5 bases, with 10 bases between them. Germline V gene lookup returns CDR1 DFQATT and CDR2 SNEGSKA (reference sequence). There are 12 residues in the CDR3.

This clonotype came up a few times. The CDR3 bases are TGTGCCAGTAAAGGAGGGCAGGACTACGAAAAACTGTTTTTT. This gives the protein CASKGGQDYEKLFF. The J gene is TRBJ1-4, the V gene TRBV19, with D uncertain. Germline CDR1 and CDR2: LNHDA and SQIVND (reference sequence). The CDR3 has 14 amino acids. The V gene lost 7 bases and the J gene lost 8 bases, with 17 bases spanning the gap. Drawing the rest from reference TRBV19 and TRBJ1-4, the complete variable domain is DGGITQSPKYLFRKEGQNVTLSCEQNLNHDAMYWYRQDPGQGLRLIYYSQIVNDFQKGDIAEGYSVSREKKESFPLTVTSAQKNPTAFYLCASKGGQDYEKLFFGSGTQLSVL.

This clonotype was seen ten or more times. The J gene is TRBJ2-1, the V gene TRBV7-3; D is perhaps TRBD2 (5 bases). The CDR3 contains 12 residues. Trimming stripped 0 bases from V and 11 bases from J, with 8 bases between. CDR1 SGHTA and CDR2 FQGTGA come from the germline V gene. The CDR3 protein is CASSLTAGQQFF. Written as DNA, the CDR3 is TGTGCCAGCAGCTTAACGGCGGGCCAGCAGTTCTTC.

V usage is TRBV7-9 and J usage is TRBJ2-1; possibly TRBD2 for D (5 bases). CDR1 SEHNR and CDR2 FQNEAQ come from the germline V gene (reference sequence). The V and J ends lost 2 bases and 3 bases respectively, with 8 bases between them. The CDR3 runs to 14 residues. The CDR3, as DNA: TGTGCCAGCAGCTTACCGGGGATCTACAATGAGCAGTTCTTC. Translated, it gives CASSLPGIYNEQFF.

V is TRBV24-1 and J is TRBJ2-4, with 8 bases matching TRBD2. Per germline, CDR1 KGHDR and CDR2 SFDVKD. The length of the CDR3 is 14 residues. The ends lost 12 bases at V and 0 bases at J; junction bases unmatched: 6. CDR3 protein: CAPRGGIAKNIQYF. The CDR3, as DNA: TGTGCCCCCCGGGGGGGGATAGCCAAAAACATTCAGTACTTC.

The genes are TRBV19 and TRBJ2-3; D is uncertain. Per the germline V gene, CDR1 is LNHDA and CDR2 is SQIVND (reference sequence). This CDR3 contains 15 residues. V dropped 3 bases and J dropped 5 bases, with 15 bases sitting between them. CDR3 sequence: CASSMPINRVDTQYF. The CDR3 coding sequence is TGTGCCAGTAGTATGCCCATTAATAGGGTAGATACGCAGTATTTT.

This clonotype has only a few counts. The rearrangement uses TRBV20-1 and TRBJ1-3; no reliable D call. This CDR3 has 15 amino acids. CDR1 is DFQATT and CDR2 is SNEGSKA in the germline V gene (reference sequence). Between the trimmed V and J ends, which lost 4 bases and 0 bases, there was a span of 13 bases. The CDR3 reads CSAKKDGLSGNTIYF. CDR3 bases: TGCAGTGCTAAGAAGGACGGCCTCTCTGGAAACACCATATATTTT.

This clonotype was detected a few times. J is TRBJ2-4 and V is TRBV6-6; 10 nucleotides agree with TRBD2. The CDR3 is 17 residues long. Germline V CDR1 and CDR2: MNHNY, SVGAGI (reference sequence). Trimming removed 5 bases from V and 8 bases from J; junction bases left unmatched: 15. In DNA form, the CDR3 reads TGTGCCAGCAGTAAGGGGAATAGCGGGGGGACGAGAGACATTCAGTACTTC. Its protein product is CASSKGNSGGTRDIQYF.

The chain combines TRBV20-1 with TRBJ2-5; no reliable D call. The V gene lost 1 base and the J gene lost 6 bases, with 15 bases spanning the gap. Looked up from germline, CDR1 is DFQATT and CDR2 is SNEGSKA (reference sequence). The CDR3 sequence is 14 residues long. CDR3 DNA sequence: TGCAGTGCTAGAGGGCCCCTCCGGCCCAAGACCCAGTACTTC. It specifies CSARGPLRPKTQYF.

The chain employs TRBV20-1 and TRBJ2-7; a weak D match, TRBD2 (5 bases). Germline-derived CDR1 and CDR2 are DFQATT and SNEGSKA (reference sequence). The CDR3 is made up of 14 amino acids. V lost 4 bases to trimming and J lost 1 base, with 14 bases between them. CDR3 sequence (DNA): TGCAGTGCTACCCCTGGAGGTCAATCCTACGAGCAGTACTTC. Protein: CSATPGGQSYEQYF.

The chain links TRBV9 to TRBJ1-2; D possibly corresponds to TRBD1 (5 bases). The germline V gene has CDR1 SGDLS and CDR2 YYNGEE. V lost 0 bases to trimming and J lost 4 bases, with 10 bases between them. The CDR3 length is 14 residues. CDR3: CASSVGAGSYGYTF. In nucleotides, the CDR3 is TGTGCCAGCAGCGTAGGTGCAGGGTCCTATGGCTACACCTTC.

In its sample, this clonotype was seen a few times. The rearrangement uses TRBV5-4 and TRBJ2-7, with a weak D call TRBD1 (7 bases). Germline loops: CDR1 SGHNT, CDR2 YYREEE (reference sequence). There are 15 residues in the CDR3. Trimming stripped 2 bases from V and 5 bases from J, with 17 bases between. CDR3 coding DNA: TGTGCCAGCAGCTTTAGCGGAGGGGGCGGCCACGAGCAGTACTTC. This translates into CASSFSGGGGHEQYF.

This clonotype has a count of ten or more. This chain connects TRBV5-1 to TRBJ2-7; TRBD2 matches at 7 bases. The trim removed 6 bases at V and 7 bases at J, leaving 10 bases unmatched. This CDR3 is built from 13 residues. CDR1 SGHRS and CDR2 YFSETQ come from the germline V gene. The CDR3 reads CASIAGRAGEQYV. Here the CDR3 DNA reads TGCGCCAGCATCGCAGGGAGGGCCGGGGAGCAGTACGTC.

This clonotype was seen a handful of times. The J gene is TRBJ2-5, the V gene TRBV29-1, with D unclear. This CDR3 has 14 residues. V shed 7 bases and J shed 0 bases, with 15 bases lying between them. Per the germline V gene, CDR1 is SQVTM and CDR2 is ANQGSEA. The CDR3 sequence: CSASVYTYQETQYF. The CDR3 nucleotides are TGCAGCGCCTCGGTCTACACGTACCAAGAGACCCAGTACTTC.

In its sample, this clonotype was seen a few times. This rearrangement joins TRBV5-1 to TRBJ1-6; perhaps TRBD1 as D (5 bases). Germline CDR1 SGHRS, CDR2 YFSETQ. V lost 2 bases, J lost 9 bases, and 15 bases lay in between. This CDR3 comprises 15 residues. This CDR3 reads CASSLHGRQPSPLHF. The CDR3 DNA reads TGCGCCAGCAGCTTACACGGGAGACAGCCTTCACCCCTCCACTTT.

This clonotype occurred many times. The DNA of the CDR3 is TGCGCCAGCAGCTACGGACAGGGAACTAATTCACCCCTCCACTTT. Its translation is CASSYGQGTNSPLHF. The chain couples TRBV4-3 to TRBJ1-6; TRBD1 matches at 8 bases. The CDR3 spans 15 residues. Trimming removed 5 bases from V and 6 bases from J; junction bases left unmatched: 6. The germline V gene has CDR1 LGHNA and CDR2 YSLEER.

This clonotype has a count of ten or more. This chain uses TRBV5-5 with TRBJ2-7; D tentatively fits TRBD1 or TRBD2 (5 bases each). This CDR3 comprises 15 residues. Trimming left V 4 bases short and J 1 base short, with 15 bases between. Germline assignment: CDR1 SGHKS and CDR2 YYEKEE (reference sequence). The CDR3 DNA sequence: TGTGCCAGCAGCAGAACCGGGACGGAATCCTACGAGCAGTACGTC. Residues: CASSRTGTESYEQYV.